Presented here are 26 T cell receptor beta chains from one specimen sequenced in a study of blood T cell repertoires in COVID-19. Produced via immunoSEQ multiplex PCR; TCRdb's table is partial and in-frame only. Of more than 200,000 clones listed, over 75% are singletons. The sequenced sample was peripheral blood. The receptors shown here come from a woman of 80 years or more with acute or convalescent COVID-19.

CDR3 protein: CASSLAVTGHSPLHF. The CDR3 nucleotides are TGCGCCAGCAGCTTGGCCGTGACAGGGCACTCACCCCTCCACTTT. The J gene is TRBJ1-6, the V gene TRBV5-1; 7 bases line up with TRBD1. This CDR3 has 15 amino acids. CDR1 SGHRS and CDR2 YFSETQ come from the germline V gene. Trimming at V came to 0 bases and at J to 10 bases, leaving 7 bases not matched to a gene.

The V call is TRBV3-1 (or the pseudogene TRBV3-2), the J call TRBJ2-5, with D perhaps TRBD2 (5 bases). Germline values: CDR1 LGHDT, CDR2 YNNKEL (reference sequence). The ends were cut back, 6 bases at V and 2 bases at J, with 22 bases in the middle. The CDR3 sequence is 17 residues long. CDR3 sequence (DNA): TGTGCCAGCAGTCCGGATGGTCGGAGCGGCAGACAAGAGACCCAGTACTTC. This gives the protein CASSPDGRSGRQETQYF.

The chain links TRBV15 to TRBJ2-1, with 9 positions matching TRBD2. This CDR3 contains 16 residues. Germline loops: CDR1 LNHNV, CDR2 YYDKDF (reference sequence). Trimming cost V 8 bases and J 8 bases; bases outside gene matches: 16. The CDR3 here is CATLHPLAGRGDEQFF. CDR3 DNA: TGTGCCACCCTACACCCGCTAGCGGGAAGGGGAGATGAGCAGTTCTTC.

The chain is built from TRBV6-1 and TRBJ1-2, with D maybe TRBD1 (5 bases). Trimming pared 2 bases from V and 4 bases from J, leaving 11 bases between. Germline V gene sequence: CDR1 MNHNS, CDR2 SASEGT. The CDR3 sequence is 14 residues long. For the CDR3, the DNA is TGTGCCAGCAGTGAACACGGGGGGACCTATGGCTACACCTTC. Translating gives CASSEHGGTYGYTF.

This chain joins TRBV27 and TRBJ2-4, with D tentatively TRBD2 (6 bases). The CDR3 covers 16 residues. Trimming took 7 bases from V and 3 from J, leaving 19 bases between them. Germline V gene data show CDR1 as MNHEY and CDR2 as SMNVEV (reference sequence). The CDR3 protein is CASTDPRGLDKNIQYF. CDR3 coding DNA: TGTGCCAGCACCGACCCGAGGGGACTTGACAAAAACATTCAGTACTTC.

The gene calls are TRBV2 and TRBJ1-1, with D possibly matching TRBD1 (5 bases). The CDR3 has 13 amino acids. Germline values: CDR1 SNHLY, CDR2 FYNNEI. V was shortened by 6 bases and J by 1 base, with 9 bases between the two germline ends. CDR3 bases: TGTGCCAGCAGGACAGCTTCGAACACTGAAGCTTTCTTT. Protein: CASRTASNTEAFF.

The rearrangement links TRBV19 to TRBJ1-4; possibly TRBD1 for D (5 bases). V was shortened by 2 bases and J by 4 bases, with 11 bases between the two germline ends. From germline, CDR1 is LNHDA and CDR2 SQIVND (reference sequence). The length of the CDR3 is 15 residues. For the CDR3, the DNA is TGTGCCAGTAGTATATTGGCAGGGAATAATGAAAAACTGTTTTTT. This codes for CASSILAGNNEKLFF.

The rearrangement links TRBV5-1 to TRBJ2-3; TRBD2 aligns across 12 bases. The CDR3 contains 16 residues. Germline V CDR1 and CDR2: SGHRS, YFSETQ. V was clipped by 6 bases and J by 2 bases; unmatched bases: 7. The CDR3 sequence is CASTPGTSGFTDTQYF. The CDR3 nucleotides are TGCGCCAGCACCCCAGGGACTAGCGGGTTCACAGATACGCAGTATTTT.

The J gene is TRBJ2-2, the V gene TRBV7-3; D possibly corresponds to TRBD1 (7 bases). The length of the CDR3 is 16 residues. Trimming left V 5 bases short and J 0 bases short, with 13 bases between. Germline-derived CDR1 and CDR2 are SGHTA and FQGTGA. The CDR3 nucleotides read TGTGCCAGCAGCCCCCGGGGGACAGCGAACACCGGGGAGCTGTTTTTT. This encodes CASSPRGTANTGELFF.

The V gene is TRBV7-3, the J gene TRBJ1-1; D ambiguous. V was trimmed by 5 bases and J by 7 bases, leaving 11 bases between them. Germline V gene sequence: CDR1 SGHTA, CDR2 FQGTGA. This CDR3 has 12 residues. The CDR3 DNA sequence: TGTGCCAGCAGCCCCTACCCGGGTGAAGCTTTCTTT. Its protein product is CASSPYPGEAFF.

The chain links TRBV11-2 to TRBJ2-1; 11 nucleotides align to TRBD2. Germline-derived CDR1 and CDR2 are SGHAT and FQNNGV. V was clipped by 3 bases and J by 5 bases; unmatched bases: 9. CDR3 length: 17 amino acids. The CDR3 here is CASSFLATSGANNEQFF. CDR3 sequence (DNA): TGTGCCAGCAGCTTTTTGGCGACTAGCGGGGCTAACAATGAGCAGTTCTTC.

The chain is built from TRBV4-1 and TRBJ2-7; D might be TRBD1 (5 bases). Trimming pared 1 base from V and 1 base from J, leaving 11 bases between. The CDR3 is 15 residues long. The germline CDR1 and CDR2 sequences are MGHRA and YSYEKL. Written as DNA, the CDR3 is TGCGCCAGCAGCCAAGGAGGAAGGACATCCTACGAGCAGTACTTC. Protein product: CASSQGGRTSYEQYF.

This chain links TRBV27 with TRBJ1-6; 9 bases map to TRBD1. Unmatched junction bases numbered 6, after V lost 5 bases and J lost 4 bases. Germline V gives CDR1 MNHEY, CDR2 SMNVEV (reference sequence). This CDR3 has 16 residues. CDR3 sequence (DNA): TGTGCCAGCAGTACAACCGGGACAGGGTATAATTCACCCCTCCACTTT. Translation gives CASSTTGTGYNSPLHF.

The chain couples TRBV28 to TRBJ1-5; TRBD1 matches 11 bases. Trimming cost V 6 bases and J 8 bases; bases outside gene matches: 12. Germline CDR1 is MDHEN and CDR2 is SYDVKM. This CDR3 is 16 amino acids long. The CDR3 reads CASRKPGQGELKPQHF. CDR3 coding DNA: TGTGCCAGCAGAAAACCGGGACAGGGGGAATTGAAGCCCCAGCATTTT.

The chain couples TRBV5-1 to TRBJ2-1; 10 nucleotides agree with TRBD2. This CDR3 spans 15 amino acids. Germline V gene data show CDR1 as SGHRS and CDR2 as YFSETQ. With 4 bases clipped from V and 3 bases from J, the junction kept 4 bases outside the gene matches. Here the CDR3 DNA reads TGCGCCAGCAGCCCCGGACTAGCGGACTACAATGAGCAGTTCTTC. It encodes CASSPGLADYNEQFF. The variable domain in full, with the rest retrieved from reference TRBV5-1 and TRBJ2-1, is KAGVTQTPRYLIKTRGQQVTLSCSPISGHRSVSWYQQTPGQGLQFLFEYFSETQRNKGNFPGRFSGRQFSNSRSEMNVSTLELGDSALYLCASSPGLADYNEQFFGPGTRLTVL.

This clone was picked up one time. The V and J genes are TRBV19 and TRBJ2-2; tentatively, D is TRBD2 (6 bases). The germline CDR1 and CDR2 sequences are LNHDA and SQIVND (reference sequence). The V end was cut by 0 bases, the J end by 6 bases, with 8 bases between. The CDR3 has 14 amino acids. DNA of the CDR3: TGTGCCAGTAGTATAGAGGAGGGGCCCGGGGAGCTGTTTTTT. This sequence encodes CASSIEEGPGELFF.

The chain links TRBV14 to TRBJ1-2; no clear D gene. The CDR3 spans 17 residues. V gave up 0 bases and J gave up 4 bases, with 18 bases separating them. Germline lookup yields CDR1 SGHDN and CDR2 FVKESK. The CDR3 spells CASSQDMVRERPYGYTF. The DNA for the CDR3 is TGTGCCAGCAGCCAAGATATGGTACGGGAACGGCCCTATGGCTACACCTTC.

The V call is TRBV2, the J call TRBJ2-5; 9 bases are shared with TRBD1. The V and J ends lost 5 bases and 2 bases, in that order; junction bases with no gene match: 3. Germline assignment: CDR1 SNHLY and CDR2 FYNNEI. The CDR3 totals 14 residues. The CDR3 DNA reads TGTGCCAGCAGTCAGGACAGGGGTCAAGAGACCCAGTACTTC. Its translation: CASSQDRGQETQYF.

The chain carries TRBV5-5 and TRBJ1-3; tentatively, D is TRBD1 (5 bases). The CDR3 covers 15 residues. Trimming pared 3 bases from V and 2 bases from J, leaving 12 bases between. Germline loops: CDR1 SGHKS, CDR2 YYEKEE (reference sequence). DNA of the CDR3: TGTGCCAGCAGCTGGGGGACTCCCGCTGGAAACACCATATATTTT. This sequence encodes CASSWGTPAGNTIYF.

This sequence joins TRBV5-1 and TRBJ2-7; D is possibly TRBD2 (5 bases). The CDR3 covers 12 residues. V was shortened by 7 bases and J by 7 bases, with 15 bases between the two germline ends. Germline CDR1 is SGHRS and CDR2 is YFSETQ. CDR3 DNA: TGCGCCAGCCGCCTAGGTACGGGGGAGCAGTACTTC. As protein: CASRLGTGEQYF.

The chain recombines TRBV3-1 (or the pseudogene TRBV3-2) with TRBJ2-2; D remains unclear. This CDR3 has 14 amino acids. Trimming took off 11 bases at V and 0 bases at J, with 13 bases between the two ends. From germline, CDR1 is LGHDT and CDR2 YNNKEL (reference sequence). DNA for the CDR3: TGTGCCGCCGCCCTCTACGCGAACACCGGGGAGCTGTTTTTT. Its protein is CAAALYANTGELFF.

This clone was seen a few times. This chain links TRBV4-2 with TRBJ1-4, with 9 bases fitting TRBD1. Germline V CDR1 and CDR2: LGHNA, YNFKEQ. CDR3 length equals 15 residues. The J segment lost 7 bases and the V segment lost 1 base, leaving 4 bases of the junction unmatched. The CDR3 region is CASSQGDRAPEKLFF. For the CDR3, the DNA is TGTGCCAGCAGCCAAGGGGACAGGGCGCCTGAAAAACTGTTTTTT.

CDR3 nucleotide sequence: TGCGCCAGCAGCCAAGACCTCGGACAGGGAGCAGATACGCAGTATTTT. Amino acid sequence: CASSQDLGQGADTQYF. The J gene is TRBJ2-3, the V gene TRBV4-1; 8 bases map to TRBD1. This CDR3 comprises 16 residues. From germline, CDR1 is MGHRA and CDR2 YSYEKL. V lost 0 bases, J lost 4 bases, and 6 bases stayed unmatched.

This clone occurred a few times. This rearrangement joins TRBV5-1 to TRBJ2-2; 10 positions match TRBD1. V was pared by 0 bases and J by 6 bases, with 2 bases of the junction left unmatched. CDR1 SGHRS and CDR2 YFSETQ come from the germline V gene. CDR3 length equals 15 residues. The CDR3 is CASSLGTGGPGELFF. CDR3 sequence (DNA): TGCGCCAGCAGCTTGGGGACAGGGGGTCCCGGGGAGCTGTTTTTT.

V gene TRBV2 combines with J gene TRBJ2-3, with D maybe TRBD1 (5 bases). The CDR3 has 13 amino acids. V was shortened by 2 bases and J by 14 bases, with 17 bases between the two germline ends. Germline V gives CDR1 SNHLY, CDR2 FYNNEI. The CDR3 sequence is CASSEPLRGKAYF. Here the CDR3 DNA reads TGTGCCAGCAGTGAACCCCTAAGGGGCAAAGCGTATTTT.

The chain is built from TRBV7-2 and TRBJ1-2; unclear D gene. Germline V lookup: CDR1 SGHTA, CDR2 FQGNSA. Trimming removed 1 base from V and 10 bases from J, with 13 bases in between. The CDR3 sequence is 13 residues long. The CDR3 DNA reads TGTGCCAGCAGCTTAGAGCCCATTTCTTCCTACACCTTC. This encodes CASSLEPISSYTF.